This record looks at one TCR beta chain sequence and its context. Its specificity is unknown. The sample is drawn from a study of radiotherapy plus CTLA-4 blockade in lung cancer. Study observations and caveats: After radiotherapy and ipilimumab, tumor-derived clones expanded in peripheral blood.

Libraries were prepared by immunoSEQ multiplex PCR; TCRdb keeps only in-frame clonotypes and omits some of them. The data show 90,000 to 100,000 clones, approximately 78% seen once. The sample consisted of peripheral blood, taken from a patient treated with radiotherapy plus ipilimumab. The receptor's source is a human donor with non-small cell lung cancer that progressed on radiotherapy plus ipilimumab.

The chain's CDR3 is CASSLPAGSSYEQYF. The DNA of the CDR3 is TGTGCCAGCAGCCTTCCGGCGGGAAGCTCCTACGAGCAGTACTTC. This sequence joins TRBV5-6 and TRBJ2-7, with TRBD2 as a possible D gene (6 bases). Germline CDR1 is SGHDT and CDR2 is YYEEEE. The CDR3 runs to 15 residues. V dropped 4 bases and J dropped 0 bases, with 14 bases sitting between them. Combining the CDR3 with reference TRBV5-6 and TRBJ2-7 gives the whole variable domain DAGVTQSPTHLIKTRGQQVTLRCSPKSGHDTVSWYQQALGQGPQFIFQYYEEEERQRGNFPDRFSGHQFPNYSSELNVNALLLGDSALYLCASSLPAGSSYEQYFGPGTRLTVT.